These 18 T cell receptor beta chains came from one sample sequenced in a study of blood T cells in healthy people across ages. A second PCR of about 6 to 12 cycles used a sample-barcoded 5' primer and a J-beta primer mix. TCRdb re-derived calls from the 5' RACE reads in MiXCR, one entry per CDR3 protein. The sample has about 1,400,000 distinct CDR3 sequences; approximately 40% are singletons. Sequencing was done on a sample of blood. These receptor sequences come from a woman under 30 in good health.

The chain recombines TRBV29-1 with TRBJ2-7, with 8 nucleotides matching TRBD2. Germline V lookup: CDR1 SQVTM, CDR2 ANQGSEA. The CDR3 sequence is 13 residues long. The junction had 5 bases not matched to a gene; V was cut back by 7 bases and J by 0 bases. The CDR3 bases are TGCAGCGCCCATAGCGGGGTCTCCTACGAGCAGTACTTC. Translating gives CSAHSGVSYEQYF.

In its sample, this clonotype was seen a few times. CDR3 sequence: CASSFRGTSGNNEQFF. The CDR3 DNA is TGCGCCAGCAGCTTTAGGGGCACTAGCGGGAATAATGAGCAGTTCTTC. The chain carries TRBV5-1 and TRBJ2-1; 10 bases are a match to TRBD2. Unmatched junction bases numbered 9, after V lost 2 bases and J lost 7 bases. CDR3 length equals 16 residues. Germline V gene sequence: CDR1 SGHRS, CDR2 YFSETQ.

This chain connects TRBV7-2 to TRBJ1-6; D may be TRBD1 (6 bases). Trimming removed 5 bases from V and 6 bases from J, with 14 bases in between. This CDR3 is built from 15 residues. Germline V lookup: CDR1 SGHTA, CDR2 FQGNSA. The CDR3 loop is CASSPPGAGNSPLHF. In nucleotides, the CDR3 is TGTGCCAGCAGCCCCCCGGGGGCAGGTAATTCACCCCTCCACTTT.

The DNA for the CDR3 is TGTGCCAGCAGTTCACGGACTAGCGGGAGACATGAGACCCAGTACTTC. This gives the protein CASSSRTSGRHETQYF. The rearrangement joins TRBV27 to TRBJ2-5; 13 bases align to TRBD2. The CDR3 sequence is 16 residues long. Germline V CDR1 and CDR2: MNHEY, SMNVEV (reference sequence). J gave up 5 bases and V 4 bases, and 7 bases lay outside the gene matches.

This clonotype was seen only a few times. The rearrangement uses TRBV20-1 and TRBJ1-2, with D hard to call. This CDR3 has 16 amino acids. Looked up from germline, CDR1 is DFQATT and CDR2 is SNEGSKA (reference sequence). V gave up 5 bases and J gave up 0 bases, with 19 bases separating them. The CDR3 reads CSAPLSTRAANYGYTF. DNA of the CDR3: TGCAGTGCTCCCCTCTCAACCCGGGCAGCTAACTATGGCTACACCTTC.

About this clonotype: An end of the junction differs from the germline gene, which may be a read error. The chain carries TRBV5-1 and TRBJ2-7; D is perhaps TRBD1 (6 bases). Germline V gives CDR1 SGHRS, CDR2 YFSETQ. The CDR3 length is 14 residues. In DNA form, the CDR3 reads TGCGCCAGCAGCTCCTCCGGGACAATAGACGAGCGGTACTTC. It codes for CASSSSGTIDERYF.

This clonotype was seen only a few times. The J gene is TRBJ2-3, the V gene TRBV10-3; a possible D gene is TRBD2 (6 bases). The CDR3 covers 17 residues. CDR1 is ENHRY and CDR2 is SYGVKD in the germline V gene. The ends were cut back, 6 bases at V and 4 bases at J, with 23 bases in the middle. Here the CDR3 DNA reads TGTGCCATCAGGAACTATGGGGCCGGGACGGGGGCAGATACGCAGTATTTT. Amino acid sequence: CAIRNYGAGTGADTQYF.

V and J are TRBV29-1 and TRBJ2-7, with TRBD2 identical over 13 bases. The CDR3 is 13 residues long. Germline CDR1 reads SQVTM; CDR2 reads ANQGSEA. V trimming: 6 bases; J trimming: 6 bases; junction bases outside the gene matches: 5. The CDR3 reads CSVGTSGKSEQYF. CDR3 coding DNA: TGCAGCGTGGGGACTAGCGGGAAGAGCGAGCAGTACTTC.

The chain carries TRBV7-9 and TRBJ2-1; D not resolved. Trimming took off 3 bases at V and 0 bases at J, with 24 bases between the two ends. The germline gives CDR1 SEHNR, CDR2 FQNEAQ (reference sequence). The CDR3 loop spans 20 amino acids. The CDR3 DNA follows: TGTGCCAGCAGCTTTGGTTTTATCGACGCGTCCCTGAGCTCCTACAATGAGCAGTTCTTC. Its protein product is CASSFGFIDASLSSYNEQFF.

V gene TRBV4-1 combines with J gene TRBJ2-2; the match to TRBD1 covers 9 bases. V trimming: 2 bases; J trimming: 4 bases; junction bases outside the gene matches: 5. CDR3 length equals 16 residues. Per germline, CDR1 MGHRA and CDR2 YSYEKL. The CDR3 spells CASSQTQGAGTGELFF. In nucleotides, the CDR3 is TGCGCCAGCAGCCAAACACAGGGGGCTGGCACCGGGGAGCTGTTTTTT.

This clonotype was seen a handful of times. J is TRBJ2-1 and V is TRBV20-1, with 8 bases that match TRBD1. The CDR3 loop spans 11 amino acids. Germline V gene data show CDR1 as DFQATT and CDR2 as SNEGSKA (reference sequence). V shed 3 bases and J 13 bases; nucleotides not matched to a gene: 5. The CDR3 protein is CSASLSGGQFF. CDR3 coding DNA: TGCAGTGCTAGTCTCTCAGGGGGCCAGTTCTTC.

The rearrangement uses TRBV7-3 and TRBJ2-7; perhaps TRBD2 as D (6 bases). Between the trimmed V and J ends, which lost 5 bases and 4 bases, there was a span of 15 bases. Looked up from germline, CDR1 is SGHTA and CDR2 is FQGTGA. This CDR3 is built from 14 residues. The CDR3 nucleotides read TGTGCCAGCAGCAAAACGGCGGGGAGTTACGAGCAGTACTTC. This gives the protein CASSKTAGSYEQYF.

V and J are TRBV5-1 and TRBJ1-2; perhaps TRBD1 as D (5 bases). This CDR3 is built from 14 residues. V dropped 5 bases and J dropped 8 bases, with 19 bases sitting between them. Germline loops: CDR1 SGHRS, CDR2 YFSETQ. The CDR3 DNA follows: TGCGCCAGCAGACCCCAAGCCAGGGAAGAAGGCTACACCTTC. This translates into CASRPQAREEGYTF.

CDR3 sequence: CASSLDGGFDTEAFF. The CDR3 DNA reads as TGCGCCAGCAGCTTGGATGGAGGATTCGACACTGAAGCTTTCTTT. This rearrangement joins TRBV5-1 to TRBJ1-1; D gene unclear. The CDR3 extends over 15 amino acids. V dropped 0 bases and J dropped 3 bases, with 12 bases sitting between them. The germline V gene encodes CDR1 SGHRS and CDR2 YFSETQ.

A few counts support this clonotype. This sequence joins TRBV29-1 and TRBJ1-1, with D perhaps matching TRBD1 (6 bases). Germline V gene lookup returns CDR1 SQVTM and CDR2 ANQGSEA. The CDR3 sequence is 12 residues long. Trimming cost V 8 bases and J 6 bases, with 16 bases left between them. CDR3: CSFTPGGSEAFF. The CDR3 DNA is TGCAGCTTCACCCCCGGGGGCTCTGAAGCTTTCTTT.

CDR3 residues: CASSSGLAGTYNEQFF. The CDR3 DNA reads as TGTGCCAGCAGCTCGGGACTAGCGGGGACCTACAATGAGCAGTTCTTC. The genes are TRBV7-3 and TRBJ2-1, with 13 positions matching TRBD2. The V segment lost 4 bases and the J segment 2 bases; nucleotides outside the gene matches: 2. The CDR3 is 16 residues long. Germline CDR1 and CDR2: SGHTA and FQGTGA. The full variable domain, in which reference TRBV7-3 and TRBJ2-1 provide the parts outside the CDR3, is GAGVSQTPSNKVTEKGKYVELRCDPISGHTALYWYRQSLGQGPEFLIYFQGTGAADDSGLPNDRFFAVRPEGSVSTLKIQRTERGDSAVYLCASSSGLAGTYNEQFFGPGTRLTVL.

A few counts support this clonotype. The rearrangement joins TRBV7-2 to TRBJ2-3, with D possibly TRBD2 on 5 matching bases. Trimming removed 10 bases from V and 2 bases from J, with 19 bases in between. CDR3 length: 15 residues. CDR1 is SGHTA and CDR2 is FQGNSA in the germline V gene. The CDR3 nucleotides are TGTGCCACCCAACCTGGTGCGGGCACCACAGATACGCAGTATTTT. This sequence encodes CATQPGAGTTDTQYF.

The sample holds a few counts of this clonotype. The chain recombines TRBV12-3 or TRBV12-4 with TRBJ2-1; 14 nucleotides agree with TRBD2. The CDR3 has 15 residues. Trimming cost V 6 bases and J 7 bases; bases outside gene matches: 5. CDR3: CASRRLAGGPNEQFF. As DNA, the CDR3 is TGTGCCAGCAGGAGACTAGCGGGAGGGCCGAATGAGCAGTTCTTC.